This T cell receptor (beta chain) was documented in a study of shared clonotypes between healthy human individuals. Whole-study findings and limits: In having few donors, the study represented limited genetic and exposure-history diversity.

A note on this clone: Its antigen remains unknown.

This CDR3 spans 15 amino acids. Germline values: CDR1 SGHTA, CDR2 FQGTGA. The junction had 9 bases not matched to a gene; V was cut back by 2 bases and J by 9 bases. CD45RO-negative CD8 cells positively selected for CCR7 made up the naive population, which excluded terminally differentiated effector memory CD45RA+ cells. The input for sorted-subset replicate PCRs was around 210 ng DNA, around 30,000 T cell genomes. Using immunoSEQ multiplex PCR, the repertoire was profiled, and TCRdb retains in-frame clones only, with some absent. This table has about 2 million clones, 85% to 95% appearing once. Sequences were obtained from naive CD8+ T cells sorted from blood. This chain connects TRBV7-3 to TRBJ2-1; 8 nucleotides line up with TRBD1. This clonotype originated in a young man in good health. CDR3 coding DNA: TGTGCCAGCAGCTTACTCCCAGGACAGGGACCTGAGCAGTTCTTC. This translates into CASSLLPGQGPEQFF.